The rows below give T cell receptor beta chains drawn from one sample of a study of blood T cell repertoires in COVID-19. Profiled with immunoSEQ multiplex PCR; TCRdb holds only in-frame clones, not every one. Found here are 130,000 to 150,000 clones, 80% to 90% of them singletons; the top ten hold roughly 34%. The specimen sequenced was peripheral blood. Source of these receptors: a human donor in a cohort sampled during active COVID-19. CDR3s include the opening cysteine and the closing phenylalanine or tryptophan. The D gene is left open where the match is weak. Size values are once, few and many counts, or a class for expanded clones, and some rows have none.

d_gene,abundance,v_gene,j_gene,CDR3nt,CDR3aa
NA,NA,TRBV10-3,TRBJ1-4,TGTGCCATCAGTGACTTCTTGGGGGGAACTAATGAAAAACTGTTTTTT,CAISDFLGGTNEKLFF
NA,NA,TRBV10-2,TRBJ2-7,TGCGCCAGCAGCGGGGGTGGATTTGTCGAGCAGTACTTC,CASSGGGFVEQYF
NA,NA,TRBV6-2/TRBV6-3,TRBJ2-7,TGTGCCAGCAGTTACATTAGGAGCTCCTACGAGCAGTACTTC,CASSYIRSSYEQYF
NA,NA,TRBV5-6,TRBJ2-7,TGTGCCAGCAGCTTGACAGGGCCTTACGAGCAGTACTTC,CASSLTGPYEQYF
NA,NA,TRBV4-3,TRBJ2-7,TGCGCCAGCAGCCAAGAGGCGGGGCCCTCCTACGAGCAGTACTTC,CASSQEAGPSYEQYF
NA,NA,TRBV4-1,TRBJ2-4,TGCGCCAGCAGCCAAGATCGATCGGGGGTACTCCAAAACATTCAGTACTTC,CASSQDRSGVLQNIQYF
TRBD2,many,TRBV6-4,TRBJ2-1,TGTGCCAGCAGTGACACTAGCGGGGGCTACAATGAGCAGTTCTTC,CASSDTSGGYNEQFF
TRBD1,NA,TRBV2,TRBJ1-6,TGTGCCAGCAGACCCGGGACAGGGGGCTATAATTCACCCCTCCACTTT,CASRPGTGGYNSPLHF
NA,NA,TRBV28,TRBJ2-7,TGTGCCAGCAGTCGGTGGGGCGGCTCCTACGAGCAGTACTTC,CASSRWGGSYEQYF
NA,NA,TRBV11-2,TRBJ2-7,TGTGCCAGCAGCTCCAATACAGGTACCTACGAGCAGTACTTC,CASSSNTGTYEQYF
TRBD1,once,TRBV2,TRBJ1-2,TGTGCCAGCCGGCAGGGGGAGAGCTATGGCTACACCTTC,CASRQGESYGYTF
NA,few,TRBV15,TRBJ1-2,TGTGCCACCAGCAGAGGAGAGGGCTATGGCTACACCTTC,CATSRGEGYGYTF
TRBD2,NA,TRBV5-1,TRBJ2-3,TGCGCCAGCAGTTGGCGGGACTACACAGATACGCAGTATTTT,CASSWRDYTDTQYF
NA,NA,TRBV9,TRBJ1-2,TGTGCCAGCAGCGTAGTTGGAGGGTATGGCTACACCTTC,CASSVVGGYGYTF
NA,NA,TRBV4-3,TRBJ2-2,TGCGCCAGCAGCCAAGCGAGGGTGAGAGGCACCGGGGAGCTGTTTTTT,CASSQARVRGTGELFF
TRBD2,NA,TRBV28,TRBJ2-1,TGTGCCAGCAGTTCGGTAGCGGGGGGGATCCAGTTCTTC,CASSSVAGGIQFF
TRBD2,NA,TRBV9,TRBJ2-7,TGTGCCAGCAGCGTAGAACTAGCGGCGGGGCTCTACGAGCAGTACTTC,CASSVELAAGLYEQYF
TRBD1,NA,TRBV7-2,TRBJ2-7,TGTGCCAGCAGCTCCTCCGGGACAGGGGTACACGAGCAGTACTTC,CASSSSGTGVHEQYF
NA,NA,TRBV6-6,TRBJ1-1,TGTGCCAGCAGACACGAGTGGGGGGGTCGGACTGAAGCTTTCTTT,CASRHEWGGRTEAFF
TRBD1,NA,TRBV30,TRBJ1-2,TGTGCCTGGAGTGTACTAGGGGACAGGGGGCGACGAGGCTACACCTTC,CAWSVLGDRGRRGYTF
NA,NA,TRBV5-1,TRBJ1-3,TGCGCCAGCAGCACCACCTCAACTAGGGACACGGGAAACACCATATATTTT,CASSTTSTRDTGNTIYF
TRBD1,NA,TRBV19,TRBJ1-5,TGTGCCAGTAGCCCCCAGGGGGACGGCAATCAGCCCCAGCATTTT,CASSPQGDGNQPQHF
TRBD1,NA,TRBV6-5,TRBJ2-7,TGTGCCAGCAGTCCCAGGCGGACAGGGGTTGGCGAGCAGTACTTC,CASSPRRTGVGEQYF
NA,NA,TRBV7-8,TRBJ1-5,TGTGCCAGCAGCTTAGAGGACAGCCACAATCAGCCCCAGCATTTT,CASSLEDSHNQPQHF
TRBD1,NA,TRBV10-1,TRBJ2-3,TGCGCCAGCAGCAGGGACAGAGCTAGCACAGATACGCAGTATTTT,CASSRDRASTDTQYF
TRBD2,NA,TRBV7-8,TRBJ2-2,TGTGCCAGCAGCTTAGCCCCTTGGGGGGGGAGCTCGGATTCCGGGGAGCTGTTTTTT,CASSLAPWGGSSDSGELFF
TRBD1,once,TRBV19,TRBJ1-5,TGTGCCAGTAGTATGCACCGGGACAGGGCTGCCACAACCAATCAGCCCCAGCATTTT,CASSMHRDRAATTNQPQHF
NA,few,TRBV5-1,TRBJ1-4,TGCGCCAGCAGCTTGGAGAGAGGAACTAATGAAAAACTGTTTTTT,CASSLERGTNEKLFF
TRBD1,NA,TRBV28,TRBJ1-2,TGTGCCAGCAGTTTTGCAGGGGGCGGCTATGGCTACACCTTC,CASSFAGGGYGYTF
NA,NA,TRBV7-2,TRBJ1-1,TGTGCCAGCAGCATTCAGGGGTCTGGACGCACTGAAGCTTTCTTT,CASSIQGSGRTEAFF
NA,NA,TRBV19,TRBJ1-1,TGTGCCAGTACTGCACAAAAGAACACTGAAGCTTTCTTT,CASTAQKNTEAFF
TRBD1,NA,TRBV27,TRBJ1-1,TGTGCCAGCAGCCCCAGGGGGTGGACTGAAGCTTTCTTT,CASSPRGWTEAFF
NA,NA,TRBV7-9,TRBJ1-1,TGTGCCAGCAGCTTAGAGGGAGGCACTGAAGCTTTCTTT,CASSLEGGTEAFF